The T cell receptor (beta chain) under discussion was sequenced for a study of T cell changes during pregnancy in multiple sclerosis. The V gene's germline CDR1 is LNHDA and CDR2 SQIVND (reference sequence). This CDR3 spans 15 amino acids. V dropped 6 bases and J dropped 0; count of bases not matched to a gene: 3. The assay was immunoSEQ multiplex PCR, and TCRdb's table has in-frame clones only and misses some. Of about 52,000 clones detected, over 80% appear once; the ten largest clones hold just under 0.75%. Specimen: CD4+ T cells from peripheral blood mononuclear cells, collected in the third trimester of pregnancy. This receptor was taken from a female donor with multiple sclerosis, enrolled in a pregnancy study. V is TRBV19 and J is TRBJ2-3; 10 nucleotides match TRBD2. CDR3 sequence reads: CASRSGGDSTDTQYF. The CDR3 DNA reads TGTGCCAGTAGGAGCGGGGGGGATAGCACAGATACGCAGTATTTT.